One TCR beta chain is described in this entry. No antigen is known for it. The sample comes from a study of shared clonotypes between healthy human individuals. Turning to the study itself: Researchers assigned three CD4 naive, three CD4 memory, two CD8 naive and one CD8 memory plate to each donor. Study-level results: With a handful of donors compared, around 5% of naive CD4 clonotypes were shared.

The test was conducted at deep level. Measured with immunoSEQ multiplex PCR; TCRdb has only the in-frame clones, and not every one. The sample shows 1,400,000 or so clones, approximately 98.5% of them seen only once. This CDR3 is built from 13 residues. Germline lookup yields CDR1 SGHTA and CDR2 FQGNSA. V was pared by 5 bases and J by 5 bases, with 5 bases of the junction left unmatched. There were only Caucasian adults among the donors, and all lived in Nashville, Tennessee. V usage is TRBV7-2 and J usage is TRBJ2-7; 8 nucleotides align to TRBD1. The sequence derives from a man aged 25 to 45 in good health. Sequencing used naive CD4+ T cells sorted from blood. Subset described: CD45RA+ positively selected. CDR3 in DNA: TGTGCCAGCAGCCCAAGGACAGGGCACGAGCAGTACTTC. Protein: CASSPRTGHEQYF. Drawing the rest from reference TRBV7-2 and TRBJ2-7, the complete variable domain is GAGVSQSPSNKVTEKGKDVELRCDPISGHTALYWYRQSLGQGLEFLIYFQGNSAPDKSGLPSDRFSAERTGGSVSTLTIQRTQQEDSAVYLCASSPRTGHEQYFGPGTRLTVT.